These 14 T cell receptor beta chains share one sample of origin, sequenced in a study of T cell responses to AZD1222 COVID-19 vaccine. The repertoire was sequenced with immunoSEQ multiplex PCR; TCRdb's copy has only in-frame clones and lacks some. This sample has tens of thousands of clones, with roughly 88% found just once. This sample comprised peripheral blood, obtained on day 0 of MenACWY control vaccination. These receptors were obtained from an adult in good health.

The rearrangement uses TRBV9 and TRBJ1-3; 7 nucleotides line up with TRBD1. J gave up 2 bases and V 2 bases, and 7 bases lay outside the gene matches. The CDR3 consists of 16 residues. CDR1 and CDR2 (germline): SGDLS, YYNGEE. The CDR3 DNA follows: TGTGCCAGCAGCGTTGGTTCGACAGGGCCTGGAAACACCATATATTTT. Encoded protein: CASSVGSTGPGNTIYF.

This clone has only a few counts. The J gene is TRBJ1-2, the V gene TRBV4-3; D ambiguous. V gave up 0 bases and J gave up 0 bases, with 11 bases separating them. Germline values: CDR1 LGHNA, CDR2 YSLEER. The length of the CDR3 is 16 residues. This CDR3 reads CASSQDYTAANYGYTF. In DNA, the CDR3 is TGCGCCAGCAGCCAAGATTATACAGCAGCTAACTATGGCTACACCTTC.

The chain couples TRBV28 to TRBJ1-2; the D gene is possibly TRBD1 (5 bases). Between the trimmed V and J ends, which lost 5 bases and 8 bases, there was a span of 21 bases. From germline, CDR1 is MDHEN and CDR2 SYDVKM. This CDR3 spans 15 amino acids. The CDR3 loop is CASSTDPTVPRGYTF. The CDR3 DNA sequence: TGTGCCAGCAGTACCGACCCGACAGTCCCAAGGGGCTACACCTTC.

The rearrangement joins TRBV28 to TRBJ2-7; TRBD2 agrees at 9 bases. The CDR3 loop spans 19 amino acids. The germline V gene has CDR1 MDHEN and CDR2 SYDVKM. Trimming took 5 bases from V and 2 from J; bases not matched to a gene: 19. The CDR3 bases are TGTGCCAGCAGTGCAGAAGGGTCCAGAGTGCGGGAGGGACCCTACGAGCAGTACTTC. It encodes CASSAEGSRVREGPYEQYF.

J is TRBJ1-1 and V is TRBV3-1 (or the pseudogene TRBV3-2), with TRBD1 matching 7 bases. The V gene's germline CDR1 is LGHDT and CDR2 YNNKEL (reference sequence). The J segment lost 5 bases and the V segment lost 1 base, leaving 4 bases of the junction unmatched. The CDR3 sequence is 14 residues long. The CDR3 coding sequence is TGTGCCAGCAGCCAAGGGACAGGTATGACTGAAGCTTTCTTT. Translating it yields CASSQGTGMTEAFF.

The V call is TRBV3-1 (or the pseudogene TRBV3-2), the J call TRBJ2-1; possibly TRBD2 for D (6 bases). The germline CDR1 and CDR2 sequences are LGHDT and YNNKEL (reference sequence). CDR3 length: 16 amino acids. V lost 3 bases to trimming and J lost 8 bases, with 20 bases between them. The CDR3 region is CASSQWGVEGWYEQFF. CDR3 bases: TGTGCCAGCAGCCAGTGGGGTGTGGAGGGGTGGTATGAGCAGTTCTTC.

This chain links TRBV11-2 with TRBJ2-2; D ambiguous. Germline-derived CDR1 and CDR2 are SGHAT and FQNNGV. Trimming took off 6 bases at V and 0 bases at J, with 11 bases between the two ends. The CDR3 extends over 15 amino acids. As DNA, the CDR3 is TGTGCCAGCAGTTGGACCGCAGCGAACACCGGGGAGCTGTTTTTT. This gives the protein CASSWTAANTGELFF.

The chain has TRBV5-1 and TRBJ2-2; a weak D match, TRBD2 (6 bases). Looked up from germline, CDR1 is SGHRS and CDR2 is YFSETQ. V lost 0 bases, J lost 6 bases, and 9 bases lay in between. The CDR3 extends over 14 amino acids. CDR3 nucleotides: TGCGCCAGCAGCTTGGCCGGGAGTCCCGGGGAGCTGTTTTTT. It translates to CASSLAGSPGELFF. Filled out from reference TRBV5-1 and TRBJ2-2, the complete variable domain reads KAGVTQTPRYLIKTRGQQVTLSCSPISGHRSVSWYQQTPGQGLQFLFEYFSETQRNKGNFPGRFSGRQFSNSRSEMNVSTLELGDSALYLCASSLAGSPGELFFGEGSRLTVL.

The rearrangement joins TRBV18 to TRBJ2-7, with 7 bases lining up with TRBD1. CDR3 size: 14 residues. CDR1 and CDR2 (germline): KGHSH, LQKENI. With V trimmed by 0 bases and J by 4 bases, 3 bases remained unmatched. CDR3 loop: CASSPPGTDYEQYF. CDR3 DNA sequence: TGTGCCAGCTCACCACCGGGGACAGATTACGAGCAGTACTTC.

This sequence joins TRBV6-1 and TRBJ1-5; 7 bases agree with TRBD1. Trimming at V came to 6 bases and at J to 3 bases, leaving 14 bases not matched to a gene. Germline V gene lookup returns CDR1 MNHNS and CDR2 SASEGT. This CDR3 has 17 amino acids. The CDR3 region has the DNA TGTGCCAGCAGGGAAAAAACAGGGGTAGGAGACAATCAGCCCCAGCATTTT. This encodes CASREKTGVGDNQPQHF.

The chain joins TRBV24-1 to TRBJ2-2; D might be TRBD1 or TRBD2, each matching 5 bases. Trimming left V 1 base short and J 4 bases short, with 12 bases between. The germline V gene encodes CDR1 KGHDR and CDR2 SFDVKD. The CDR3 is 16 residues long. CDR3 in amino acids: CATSDLGRGATGELFF. CDR3 bases: TGTGCCACCAGTGATTTAGGGAGAGGGGCCACCGGGGAGCTGTTTTTT.

A note on this clone: The same CDR3 is also encoded by other DNA sequences in this sample. This chain connects TRBV7-9 to TRBJ1-1; the D is unclear. The CDR3 is 11 amino acids. CDR1 SEHNR and CDR2 FQNEAQ come from the germline V gene (reference sequence). V lost 3 bases and J lost 4, with 3 bases in between. CDR3 coding DNA: TGTGCCAGCAGCTTGGGCACTGAAGCTTTCTTT. Translated, it gives CASSLGTEAFF.

This chain uses TRBV5-1 with TRBJ1-5; maybe TRBD1 (6 bases). CDR3 length: 15 amino acids. In germline, CDR1 is SGHRS, CDR2 YFSETQ. Trimming removed 0 bases at V and 3 bases at J, with 10 bases between. In DNA form, the CDR3 reads TGCGCCAGCAGCTTGGGGACAGCCTTCAATCAGCCCCAGCATTTT. Its translation is CASSLGTAFNQPQHF.

V usage is TRBV6-2 or TRBV6-3 and J usage is TRBJ1-4; 9 nucleotides agree with TRBD1. V lost 0 bases, J lost 8 bases, and 4 bases stayed unmatched. This CDR3 has 15 residues. Germline V gene data show CDR1 as MNHEY and CDR2 as SVGEGT. CDR3: CASSYSTGGNEKLFF. In nucleotides, the CDR3 is TGTGCCAGCAGTTACTCGACAGGGGGGAACGAAAAACTGTTTTTT.